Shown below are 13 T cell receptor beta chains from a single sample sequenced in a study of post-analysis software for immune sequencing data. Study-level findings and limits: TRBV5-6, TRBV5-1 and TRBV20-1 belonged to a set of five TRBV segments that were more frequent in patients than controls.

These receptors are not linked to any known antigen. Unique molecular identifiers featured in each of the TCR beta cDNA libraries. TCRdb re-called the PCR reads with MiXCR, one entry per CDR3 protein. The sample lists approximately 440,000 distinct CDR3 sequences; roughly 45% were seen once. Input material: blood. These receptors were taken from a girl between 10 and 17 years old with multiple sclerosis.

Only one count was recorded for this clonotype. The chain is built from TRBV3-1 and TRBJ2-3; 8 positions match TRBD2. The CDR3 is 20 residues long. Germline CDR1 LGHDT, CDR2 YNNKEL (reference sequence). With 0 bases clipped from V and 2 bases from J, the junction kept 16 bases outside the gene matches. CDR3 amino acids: CASSQDLIDLAGGPTDTQYF. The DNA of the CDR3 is TGTGCCAGCAGCCAAGATTTAATCGATTTGGCGGGAGGCCCCACAGATACGCAGTATTTT.

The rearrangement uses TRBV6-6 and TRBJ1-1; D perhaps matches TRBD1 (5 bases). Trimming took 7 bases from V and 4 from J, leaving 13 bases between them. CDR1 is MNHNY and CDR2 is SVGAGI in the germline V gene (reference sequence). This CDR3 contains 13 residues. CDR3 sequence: CASMSGGSTEAFF. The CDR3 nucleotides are TGTGCCAGCATGAGCGGGGGTAGCACTGAAGCTTTCTTT.

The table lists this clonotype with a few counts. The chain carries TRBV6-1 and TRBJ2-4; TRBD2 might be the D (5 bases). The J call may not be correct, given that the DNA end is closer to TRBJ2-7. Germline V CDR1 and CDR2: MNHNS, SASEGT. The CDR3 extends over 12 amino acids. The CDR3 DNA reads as TGTGCCAGCAGGGTGACTAATTACGAGCAGTACTTC. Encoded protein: CASRVTNYEQYF.

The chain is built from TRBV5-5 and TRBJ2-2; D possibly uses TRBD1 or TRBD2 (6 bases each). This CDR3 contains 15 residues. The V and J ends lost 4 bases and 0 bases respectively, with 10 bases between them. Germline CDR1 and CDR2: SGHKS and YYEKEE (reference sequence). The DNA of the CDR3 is TGTGCCAGCAGCGGGGGGACATCGAACACCGGGGAGCTGTTTTTT. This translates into CASSGGTSNTGELFF.

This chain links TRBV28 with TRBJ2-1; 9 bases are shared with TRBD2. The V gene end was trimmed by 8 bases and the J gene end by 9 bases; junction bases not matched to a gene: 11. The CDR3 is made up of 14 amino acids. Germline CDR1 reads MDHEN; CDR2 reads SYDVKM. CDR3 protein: CASYSGSNGGEQFF. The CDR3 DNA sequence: TGTGCCAGCTATAGCGGGAGTAATGGGGGTGAGCAGTTCTTC.

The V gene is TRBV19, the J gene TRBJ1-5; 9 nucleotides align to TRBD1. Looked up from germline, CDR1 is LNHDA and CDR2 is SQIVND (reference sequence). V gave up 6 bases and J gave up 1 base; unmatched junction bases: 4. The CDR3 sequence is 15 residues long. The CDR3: CASSPQGASNQPQHF. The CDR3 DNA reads TGTGCCAGTAGCCCACAGGGGGCGAGCAATCAGCCCCAGCATTTT.

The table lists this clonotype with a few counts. The CDR3, as DNA: TGTGCCAGCAGTTTAGCAGAACTAGCGCCGAGCTCCTACGAGCAGTACTTC. This codes for CASSLAELAPSSYEQYF. The chain recombines TRBV28 with TRBJ2-7; the match to TRBD2 covers 7 bases. The CDR3 runs to 17 residues. CDR1 MDHEN and CDR2 SYDVKM come from the germline V gene. The junction had 10 bases not matched to a gene; V was cut back by 2 bases and J by 0 bases.

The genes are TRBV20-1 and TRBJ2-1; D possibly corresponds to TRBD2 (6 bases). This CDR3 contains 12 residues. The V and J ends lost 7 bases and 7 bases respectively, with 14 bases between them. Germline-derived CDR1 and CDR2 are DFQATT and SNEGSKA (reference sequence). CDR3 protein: CSEAWGENEQFF. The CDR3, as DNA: TGCAGTGAGGCGTGGGGGGAGAATGAGCAGTTCTTC.

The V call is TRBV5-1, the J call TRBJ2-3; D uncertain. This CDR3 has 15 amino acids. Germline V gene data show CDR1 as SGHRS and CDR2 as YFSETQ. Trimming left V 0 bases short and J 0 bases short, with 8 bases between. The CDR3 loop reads CASSLDATSTDTQYF. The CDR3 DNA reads TGCGCCAGCAGCTTGGACGCGACTAGCACAGATACGCAGTATTTT. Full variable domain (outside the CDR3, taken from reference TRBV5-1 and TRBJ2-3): KAGVTQTPRYLIKTRGQQVTLSCSPISGHRSVSWYQQTPGQGLQFLFEYFSETQRNKGNFPGRFSGRQFSNSRSEMNVSTLELGDSALYLCASSLDATSTDTQYFGPGTRLTVL.

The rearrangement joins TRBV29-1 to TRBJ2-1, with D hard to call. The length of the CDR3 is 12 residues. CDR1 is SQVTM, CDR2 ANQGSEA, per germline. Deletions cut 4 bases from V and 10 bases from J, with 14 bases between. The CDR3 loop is CSVVYGLWEQFF. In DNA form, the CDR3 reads TGCAGCGTTGTATACGGCCTCTGGGAGCAGTTCTTC.

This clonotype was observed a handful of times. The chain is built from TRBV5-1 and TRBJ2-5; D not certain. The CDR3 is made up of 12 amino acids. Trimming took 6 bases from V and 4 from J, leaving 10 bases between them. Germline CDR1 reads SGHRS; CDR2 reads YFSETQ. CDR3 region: CASTLGRETQYF. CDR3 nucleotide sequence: TGCGCCAGCACCTTAGGTAGAGAGACCCAGTACTTC.

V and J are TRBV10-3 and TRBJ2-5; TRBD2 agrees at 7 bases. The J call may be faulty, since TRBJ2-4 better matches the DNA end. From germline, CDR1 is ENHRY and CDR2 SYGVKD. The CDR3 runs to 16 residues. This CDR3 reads CAISESSGVAKNIQYF. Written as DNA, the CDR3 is TGTGCCATCAGTGAGTCCAGCGGGGTGGCCAAAAACATTCAGTACTTC.

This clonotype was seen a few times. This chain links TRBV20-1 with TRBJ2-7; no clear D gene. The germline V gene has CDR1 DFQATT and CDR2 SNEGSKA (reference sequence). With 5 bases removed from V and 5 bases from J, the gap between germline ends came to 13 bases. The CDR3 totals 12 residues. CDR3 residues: CSASGPRNEQYF. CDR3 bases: TGCAGTGCTTCTGGTCCGCGAAACGAGCAGTACTTC.